This TCR beta chain was sequenced during a study of blood T cell repertoires in COVID-19. About the study: COVID-19 samples, acute and convalescent, were from the United States, Italy and Spain. The cDNA or gDNA used as material had been derived from T cells, B-cell-depleted T cells, or PBMCs.

V lost 4 bases, J lost 5 bases, and 17 bases lay in between. There are 14 residues in the CDR3. CDR1 is SQVTM, CDR2 ANQGSEA, per germline. In the original workflow: Cell counts per sample came from amplifying reference gene primers. The method was immunoSEQ multiplex PCR; TCRdb's version includes in-frame clones alone and lacks a portion of them. Clonal size and the V and J genes are those of that table, whereas D and trimming came from the DNA. Altogether 130,000 to 150,000 clones are present, 65% to 90% being singletons, with the ten largest covering roughly 10%. The chain couples TRBV29-1 to TRBJ1-2; no clear D gene. The sequence was collected from a man in his 60s with active or convalescent COVID-19. Sequenced sample: peripheral blood. CDR3 region: CSVVIPGDDYGYTF. In DNA form, the CDR3 reads TGCAGCGTTGTTATTCCTGGAGACGATTATGGCTACACCTTC.